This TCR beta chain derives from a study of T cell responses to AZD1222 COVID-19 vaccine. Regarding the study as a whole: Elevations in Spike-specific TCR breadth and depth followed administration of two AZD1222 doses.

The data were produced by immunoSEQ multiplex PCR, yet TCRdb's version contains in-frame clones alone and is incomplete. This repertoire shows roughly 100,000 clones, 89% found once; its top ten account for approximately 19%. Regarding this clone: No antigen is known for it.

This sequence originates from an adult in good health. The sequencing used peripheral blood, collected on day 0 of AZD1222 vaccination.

This CDR3 reads CASSISLEEYQPQHF. The DNA for the CDR3 is TGTGCCAGTAGTATCTCATTGGAAGAGTATCAGCCCCAGCATTTT. The chain is built from TRBV19 and TRBJ1-5; D is unclear. Germline lookup yields CDR1 LNHDA and CDR2 SQIVND (reference sequence). The V end lost 3 bases, the J end lost 5 bases, and 14 bases lay between the germline ends. The CDR3 has 15 residues.